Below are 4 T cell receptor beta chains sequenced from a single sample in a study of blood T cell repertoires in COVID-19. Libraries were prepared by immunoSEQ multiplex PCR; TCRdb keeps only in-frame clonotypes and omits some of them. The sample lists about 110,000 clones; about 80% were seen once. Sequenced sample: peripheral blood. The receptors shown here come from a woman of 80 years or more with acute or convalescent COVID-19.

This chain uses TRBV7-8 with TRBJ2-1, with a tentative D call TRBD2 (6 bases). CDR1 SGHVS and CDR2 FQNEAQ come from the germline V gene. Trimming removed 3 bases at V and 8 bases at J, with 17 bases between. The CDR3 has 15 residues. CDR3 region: CASSFRFGGKDEQFF. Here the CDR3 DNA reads TGTGCCAGCAGCTTCCGCTTTGGCGGGAAGGATGAGCAGTTCTTC.

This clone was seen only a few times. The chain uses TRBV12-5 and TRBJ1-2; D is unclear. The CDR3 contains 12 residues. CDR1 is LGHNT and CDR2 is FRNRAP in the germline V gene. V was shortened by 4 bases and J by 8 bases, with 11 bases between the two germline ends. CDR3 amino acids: CASGSIPSGYTF. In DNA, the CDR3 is TGTGCTAGTGGTTCCATTCCGAGCGGCTACACCTTC.

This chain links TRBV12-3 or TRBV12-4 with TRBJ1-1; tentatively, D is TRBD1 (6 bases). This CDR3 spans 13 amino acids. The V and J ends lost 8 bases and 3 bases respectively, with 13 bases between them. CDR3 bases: TGTGCCAGCGGGTACAGGGTTGACACTGAAGCTTTCTTT. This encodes CASGYRVDTEAFF.

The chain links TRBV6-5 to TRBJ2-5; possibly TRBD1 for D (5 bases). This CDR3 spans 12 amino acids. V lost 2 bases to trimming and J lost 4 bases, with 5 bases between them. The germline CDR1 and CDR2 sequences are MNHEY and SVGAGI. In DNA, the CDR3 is TGTGCCAGCAGTTACAGGGGAGAGACCCAGTACTTC. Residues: CASSYRGETQYF.